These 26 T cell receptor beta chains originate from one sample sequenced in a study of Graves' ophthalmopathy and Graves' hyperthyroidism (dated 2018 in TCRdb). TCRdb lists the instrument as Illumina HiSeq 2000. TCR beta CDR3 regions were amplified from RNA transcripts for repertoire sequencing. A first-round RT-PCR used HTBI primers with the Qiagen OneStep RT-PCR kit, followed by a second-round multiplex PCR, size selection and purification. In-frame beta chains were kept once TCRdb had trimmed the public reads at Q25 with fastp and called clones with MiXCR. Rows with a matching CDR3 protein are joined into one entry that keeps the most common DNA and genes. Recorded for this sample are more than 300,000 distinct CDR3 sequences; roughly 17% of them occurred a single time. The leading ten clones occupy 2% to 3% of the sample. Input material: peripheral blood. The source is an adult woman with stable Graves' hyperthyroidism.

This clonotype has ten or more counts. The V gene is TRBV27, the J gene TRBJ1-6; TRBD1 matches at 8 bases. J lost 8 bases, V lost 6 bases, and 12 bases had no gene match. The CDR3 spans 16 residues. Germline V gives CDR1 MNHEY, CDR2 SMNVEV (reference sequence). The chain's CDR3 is CASRTTRTGNDSPLHF. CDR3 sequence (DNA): TGTGCCAGCAGGACCACCCGGACAGGGAATGATTCACCCCTCCACTTT.

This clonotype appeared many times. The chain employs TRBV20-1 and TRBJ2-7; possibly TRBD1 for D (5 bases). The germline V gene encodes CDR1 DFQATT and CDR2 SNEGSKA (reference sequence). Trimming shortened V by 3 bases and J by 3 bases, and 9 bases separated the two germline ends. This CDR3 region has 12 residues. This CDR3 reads CSASRRGYEQYF. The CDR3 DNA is TGCAGTGCTAGTCGTAGGGGCTACGAGCAGTACTTC.

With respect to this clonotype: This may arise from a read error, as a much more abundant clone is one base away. CDR3 residues: CVSSFSGVTSNYGYTF. The CDR3 DNA is TGTGTCAGCAGTTTCTCGGGCGTAACATCTAACTATGGCTACACCTTC. The chain is built from TRBV28 and TRBJ1-2; D is unresolved. This CDR3 is built from 16 residues. Germline values: CDR1 MDHEN, CDR2 SYDVKM.

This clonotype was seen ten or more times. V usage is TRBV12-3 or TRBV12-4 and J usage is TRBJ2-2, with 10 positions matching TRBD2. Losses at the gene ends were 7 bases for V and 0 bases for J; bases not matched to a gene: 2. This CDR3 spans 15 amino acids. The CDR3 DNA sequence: TGTGCCAGCACCCTAGCGGGAGCGAACACCGGGGAGCTGTTTTTT. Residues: CASTLAGANTGELFF.

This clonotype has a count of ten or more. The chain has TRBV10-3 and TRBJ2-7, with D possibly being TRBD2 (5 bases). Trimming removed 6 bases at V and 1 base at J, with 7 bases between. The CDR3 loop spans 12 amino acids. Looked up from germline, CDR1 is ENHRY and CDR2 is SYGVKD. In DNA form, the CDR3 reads TGTGCCATCAGGAGGGAATCCTACGAGCAGTACTTC. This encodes CAIRRESYEQYF.

The CDR3 region is CASSVPGTFYGYTF. The CDR3 DNA sequence: TGCGCCAGCAGCGTTCCAGGGACCTTCTATGGCTACACCTTC. V gene TRBV4-1 combines with J gene TRBJ1-2, with D possibly matching TRBD1 (5 bases). CDR1 and CDR2 from the germline V gene are MGHRA and YSYEKL. Deletions cut 5 bases from V and 4 bases from J, with 14 bases between. The CDR3 spans 14 residues.

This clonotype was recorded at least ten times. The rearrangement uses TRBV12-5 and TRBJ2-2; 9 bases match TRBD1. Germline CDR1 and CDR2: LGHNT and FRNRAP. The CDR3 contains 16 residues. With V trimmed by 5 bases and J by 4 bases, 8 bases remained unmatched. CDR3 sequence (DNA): TGTGCTAGTGGTCCCATACAGGGGGCGTCCACCGGGGAGCTGTTTTTT. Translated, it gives CASGPIQGASTGELFF.

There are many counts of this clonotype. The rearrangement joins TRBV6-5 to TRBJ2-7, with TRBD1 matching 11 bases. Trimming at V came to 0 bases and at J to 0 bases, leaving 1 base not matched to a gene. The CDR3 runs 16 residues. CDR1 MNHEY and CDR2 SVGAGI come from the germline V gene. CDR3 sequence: CASSYSGTGGSYEQYF. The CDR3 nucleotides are TGTGCCAGCAGTTACTCCGGGACAGGGGGCTCCTACGAGCAGTACTTC.

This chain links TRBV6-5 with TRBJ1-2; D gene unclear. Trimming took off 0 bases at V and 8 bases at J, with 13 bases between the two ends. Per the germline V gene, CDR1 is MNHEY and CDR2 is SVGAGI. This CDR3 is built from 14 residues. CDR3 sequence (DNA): TGTGCCAGCAGTTACTCGGCCGGGGTGTGGGGCTACACCTTC. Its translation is CASSYSAGVWGYTF.

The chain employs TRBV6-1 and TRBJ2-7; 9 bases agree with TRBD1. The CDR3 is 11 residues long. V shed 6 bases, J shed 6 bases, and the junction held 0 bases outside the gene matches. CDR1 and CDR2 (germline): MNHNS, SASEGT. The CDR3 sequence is CASRGQGEQYF. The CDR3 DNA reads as TGTGCCAGCAGGGGACAGGGCGAGCAGTACTTC.

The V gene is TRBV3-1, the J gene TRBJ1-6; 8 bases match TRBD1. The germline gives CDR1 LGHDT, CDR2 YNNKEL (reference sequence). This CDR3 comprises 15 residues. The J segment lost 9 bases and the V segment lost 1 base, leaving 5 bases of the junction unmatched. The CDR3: CASSQGQGWVSPLHF. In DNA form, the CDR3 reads TGTGCCAGCAGCCAAGGACAGGGGTGGGTTTCACCCCTCCACTTT.

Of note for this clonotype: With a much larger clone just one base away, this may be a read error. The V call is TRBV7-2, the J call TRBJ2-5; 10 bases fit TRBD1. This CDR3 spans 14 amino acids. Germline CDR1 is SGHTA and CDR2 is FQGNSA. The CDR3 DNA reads TGTGCCAGCAGCCGCTGGACAGGGGGAGAGACCAAGTACTTC. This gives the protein CASSRWTGGETKYF.

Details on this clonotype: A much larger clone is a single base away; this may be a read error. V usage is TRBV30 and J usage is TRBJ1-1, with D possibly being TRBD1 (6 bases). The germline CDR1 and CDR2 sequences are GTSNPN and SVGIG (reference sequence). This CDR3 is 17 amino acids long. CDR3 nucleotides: TGTGTCTGGAGTCGGGACCCATCGGGACACTCGAACACTGAAGCTTTCTTT. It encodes CVWSRDPSGHSNTEAFF.

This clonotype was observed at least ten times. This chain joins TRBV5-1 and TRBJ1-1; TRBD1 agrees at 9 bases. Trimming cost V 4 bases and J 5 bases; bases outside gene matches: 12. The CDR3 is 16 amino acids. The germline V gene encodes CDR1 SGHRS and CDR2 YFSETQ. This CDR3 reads CASSLAHRGQGTEAFF. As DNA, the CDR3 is TGCGCCAGCAGCCTTGCTCACAGGGGGCAGGGGACTGAAGCTTTCTTT.

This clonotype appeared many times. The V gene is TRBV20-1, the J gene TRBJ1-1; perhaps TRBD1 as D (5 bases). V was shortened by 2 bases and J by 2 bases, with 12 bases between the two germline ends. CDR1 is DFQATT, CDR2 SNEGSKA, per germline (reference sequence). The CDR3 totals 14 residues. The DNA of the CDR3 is TGCAGTGCTAGAAGCTCAGGGATAAACACTGAAGCTTTCTTT. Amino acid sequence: CSARSSGINTEAFF.

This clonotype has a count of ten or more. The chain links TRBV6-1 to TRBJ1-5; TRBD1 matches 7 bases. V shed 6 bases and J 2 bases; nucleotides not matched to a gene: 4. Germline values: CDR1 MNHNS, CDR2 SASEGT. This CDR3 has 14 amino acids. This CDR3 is CASSRQGGNQPQHF. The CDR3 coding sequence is TGTGCCAGCAGCAGACAGGGTGGCAATCAGCCCCAGCATTTT.

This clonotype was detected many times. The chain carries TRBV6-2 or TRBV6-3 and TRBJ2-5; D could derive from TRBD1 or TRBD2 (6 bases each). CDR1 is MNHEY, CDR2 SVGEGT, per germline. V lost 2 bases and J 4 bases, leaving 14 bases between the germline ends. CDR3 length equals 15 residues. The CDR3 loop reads CASSYGGGVVETQYF. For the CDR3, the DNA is TGTGCCAGCAGTTACGGAGGGGGAGTGGTAGAGACCCAGTACTTC.

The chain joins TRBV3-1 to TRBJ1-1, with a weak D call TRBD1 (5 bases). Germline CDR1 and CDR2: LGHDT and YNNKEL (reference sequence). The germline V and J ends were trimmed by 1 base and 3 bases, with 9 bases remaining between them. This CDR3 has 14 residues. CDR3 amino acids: CASSQGSGYTEAFF. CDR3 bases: TGTGCCAGCAGCCAAGGATCAGGGTACACTGAAGCTTTCTTT.

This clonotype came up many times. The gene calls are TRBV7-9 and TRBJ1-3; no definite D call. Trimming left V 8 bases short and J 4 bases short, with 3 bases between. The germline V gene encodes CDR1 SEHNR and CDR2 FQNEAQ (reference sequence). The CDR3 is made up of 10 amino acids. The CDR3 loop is CASWGNTIYF. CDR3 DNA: TGTGCCAGCTGGGGAAACACCATATATTTT.

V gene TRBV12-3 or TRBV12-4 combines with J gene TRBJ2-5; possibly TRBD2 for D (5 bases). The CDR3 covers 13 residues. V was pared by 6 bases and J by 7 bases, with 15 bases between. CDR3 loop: CASRRTGVATQYF. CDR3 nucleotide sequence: TGTGCCAGCAGGCGCACCGGGGTTGCGACCCAGTACTTC.

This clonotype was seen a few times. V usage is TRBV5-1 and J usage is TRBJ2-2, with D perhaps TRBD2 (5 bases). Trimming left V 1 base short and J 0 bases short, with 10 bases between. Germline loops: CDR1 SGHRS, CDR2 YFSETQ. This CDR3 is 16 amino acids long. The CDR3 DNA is TGCGCCAGCAGCTTGCAAGAGGGCCCGAACACCGGGGAGCTGTTTTTT. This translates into CASSLQEGPNTGELFF.

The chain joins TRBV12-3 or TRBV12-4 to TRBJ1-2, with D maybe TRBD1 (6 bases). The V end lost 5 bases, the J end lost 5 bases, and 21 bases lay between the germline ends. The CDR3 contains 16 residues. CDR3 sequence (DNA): TGTGCCAGCAGTCCCTATCCGTGGGGGGCGCATTATGGCTACACCTTC. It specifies CASSPYPWGAHYGYTF.

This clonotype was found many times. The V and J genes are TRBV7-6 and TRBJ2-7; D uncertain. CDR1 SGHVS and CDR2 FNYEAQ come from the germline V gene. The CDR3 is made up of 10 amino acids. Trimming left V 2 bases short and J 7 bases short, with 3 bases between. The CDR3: CASSLREQYF. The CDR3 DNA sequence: TGTGCCAGCAGCTTAAGGGAGCAGTACTTC. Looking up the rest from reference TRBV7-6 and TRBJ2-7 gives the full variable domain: GAGVSQSPRYKVTKRGQDVALRCDPISGHVSLYWYRQALGQGPEFLTYFNYEAQQDKSGLPNDRFSAERPEGSISTLTIQRTEQRDSAMYRCASSLREQYFGPGTRLTVT.

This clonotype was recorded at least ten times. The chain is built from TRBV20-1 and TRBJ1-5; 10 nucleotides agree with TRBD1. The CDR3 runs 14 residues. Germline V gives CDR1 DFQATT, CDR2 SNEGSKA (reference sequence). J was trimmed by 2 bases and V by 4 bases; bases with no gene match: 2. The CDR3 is CSANGQGGNQPQHF. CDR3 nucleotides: TGCAGTGCTAATGGACAGGGGGGCAATCAGCCCCAGCATTTT.

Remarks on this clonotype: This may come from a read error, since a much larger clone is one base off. The CDR3 nucleotides read TGTGTCAGCAGCTTAAACAGGGAAGAGACCCAGTACTTC. The encoded protein is CVSSLNREETQYF. The genes are TRBV7-3 and TRBJ2-5, with a weak D call TRBD1 (6 bases). Germline V gene data show CDR1 as SGHTA and CDR2 as FQGTGA. The CDR3 is 13 amino acids.

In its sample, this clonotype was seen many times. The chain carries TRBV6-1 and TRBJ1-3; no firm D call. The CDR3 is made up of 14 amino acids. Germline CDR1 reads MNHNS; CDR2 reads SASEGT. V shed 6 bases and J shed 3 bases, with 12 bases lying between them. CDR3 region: CASSPVFSGNTIYF. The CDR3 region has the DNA TGTGCCAGCAGCCCTGTTTTCAGTGGAAACACCATATATTTT.